This T cell receptor (beta chain) was sequenced for a study of memory CD4+ T cells and cytomegalovirus serostatus. Single viable CD3+CD4+CD8-CD45RO+ cells were sorted as the memory CD4+ T cells. The data were produced by immunoSEQ multiplex PCR, yet TCRdb's version contains in-frame clones alone and is incomplete. The sample contains roughly 67,000 clones, 75% to 80% of which appear only once. The V and J ends lost 0 bases and 8 bases respectively, with 14 bases between them. The CDR3 length is 14 residues. CDR1 and CDR2 (germline): SGHRS, YFSETQ. This clonotype was sampled from an adult in good health and CMV-seropositive. J is TRBJ1-2 and V is TRBV5-1; D remains unclear. Sequencing was carried out using memory CD4+ T cells from blood. The CDR3 DNA follows: TGCGCCAGCAGCTTGGATCCGGCAGGTTGGGGCTACACCTTC. Protein: CASSLDPAGWGYTF.